The T cell receptor (beta chain) under discussion was sequenced for a study of cytomegalovirus exposure and HLA in healthy donors (dated 2017 in TCRdb). Some background on the complete study: An earlier analysis of roughly 630 of the donors reported about 290 Gb of sequence data and 117 million unique TCR beta sequences from about 179 million T cells. An early release that covered some 630 HLA-typed donors contained approximately 300 gigabases of sequencing data and about 93 million unique TCR sequences. Of the approximately 400 genotyped donors, approximately 83% fell in the genetic ancestry cluster associated with self-reported Caucasian donors. The study aimed to test whether signatures of past pathogen exposure could be identified by cataloging public T cell receptors. The study profiled the T cell repertoires of some 610 subjects by immunosequencing and related them to cytomegalovirus serostatus. Along with the roughly 700-subject first cohort, a separate validation cohort of some 130 different subjects was used. High-throughput TCR immunosequencing, statistical association of individual TCRs with disease status, and machine learning were combined to predict cytomegalovirus infection status. To study patterns of TCR occurrence, a later analysis re-analyzed previously published TCR beta repertoires from 666 donors and added high-resolution HLA genotyping. Rather than using new phenotypic data, the later analysis identified candidate immune exposures from TCR beta sequences and from how often those sequences occurred across donors. To decide whether each TCR beta V gene segment behaved as functional or pseudogenic, an earlier analysis of over 500 of the donors relied on high-throughput TCR beta sequencing. Alongside the repertoire data, information on donor age, sex, ethnicity and CMV serostatus was compiled. Genome-wide SNP genotypes for about 65% of the roughly 700 donors were used in a later genetic analysis, which treated that subset as a discovery cohort. Every repertoire in the discovery cohort had been generated on one and the same sequencing platform. HLA typing included class I and class II loci at four-digit resolution. The number of donors typed differed by locus, with roughly 629-640 for A, B, C, DRB1 and DQB1, around 500 for DQA1, approximately 570 for DPA1, and about 450 for DPB1. Five DR-DQ haplotypes were handled as single units for association and clustering, since linkage in the cohort was strong. Among around 400 genotyped donors of the cohort, an average of roughly 230,000 unique TCR beta nucleotide sequences was sequenced per donor, of which about 18% were non-productive. Broader findings and caveats from the paper: In a later analysis, TCR association rates were found to vary across HLA loci, with the most associated TCRs seen for DRB1 alleles and the fewest for HLA-C alleles. This cohort had only TCR beta chains sequenced, and the lack of alpha or paired-chain data limited which features could be detected. According to the authors, the approach could potentially be generalized to other disease states and immunological phenotypes. Immune exposure information for the cohort was limited to CMV serostatus. Some 15 rarely observed V segments, including chromosome 9 orphons, were excluded from the earlier analysis of several hundred of the donors because counts were too low. In a later analysis, HLA-associated TCR beta chains showed more clonal expansion and lower generation probabilities than non-associated chains that were equally common. The classifier was reported to diagnose cytomegalovirus status with high specificity and sensitivity in both the original and validation cohorts. The 87-base-pair reads could not distinguish some IMGT-functional V segments, including TRBV6-2 and TRBV6-3, so those segments were excluded. Correlated functional status among segregating V segments might be attributable to linkage disequilibrium, but an unknown experimental factor could not be ruled out. A cluster of highly shared sequence variants was judged likely to be a technical artifact of the sequencing pipeline. Most TCR sequences were observed very rarely across donors, whereas some public TCRs were present in many individuals. A later genetic analysis reported fewer N-insertions in productive TCRs among donors in an Asian-associated ancestry cluster than the roughly 650-donor mean. Assigning TCR associations to individual alleles was difficult when HLA alleles, especially DR and DQ, strongly co-occurred. Most CMV-associated TCR beta chains appeared to be HLA-restricted in a later analysis, and the HLA associations seemed to be driven largely by CMV exposure. In an earlier analysis of some 540 of the donors, most TCR beta V segments appeared in productive rearrangements about 90% or about 30% of the time, broadly matching IMGT annotations. The presence/absence analyses assumed that sequencing depth was roughly uniform across donors, and that assumption may not be true. A later genetic analysis associated a missense DCLRE1C variant with V-gene and J-gene trimming of TCR beta chains, and an independent cohort replicated the association. Specific HLA alleles were associated with about 17,000 TCR beta sequences at a false discovery rate of 0.05 in a later analysis. HLA typing was unavailable for some donors at each locus, so association tests used only the typed subset. A further reported finding was that TCR beta sequences accurately predicted the HLA-A and HLA-B alleles for most subjects in the first cohort. A few of the identified cytomegalovirus-associated TCR beta chains were confirmed in vitro to be specific for cytomegalovirus antigens. Several of the top co-occurrence clusters appeared to be linked to parvovirus B19, influenza, CMV and Epstein-Barr virus, according to a later analysis. In the study, approximately 160 TCR beta chains were listed as associated with cytomegalovirus.

For this chain, trimming is 0 bases at the V end and 6 bases at the J end, and the number of junction bases without a gene match is 12. There are 17 amino acids in the CDR3, from cysteine to phenylalanine inclusive. CDR3 DNA is the only sequence kept; it has 51 bases, read in frame from the first base. Taken from the germline V gene (reference sequence), the CDR1 and CDR2 loops are LNHNV and YYDKDF. The cohort was made up of approximately 670 healthy bone marrow donors. At the time of sampling, all cohort members were nominally healthy, though unrecorded immune exposures were likely present. The donor tested CMV seronegative and was one of the 352 seronegative cohort members. Each donor provided a peripheral blood sample, and peripheral blood mononuclear cells were used for TCR beta sequencing. The Qiagen DNeasy Blood Extraction Kit was used to extract genomic DNA from the blood cell samples. Libraries were constructed by the immunoSEQ multiplex PCR assay. For the multiplex PCR, a mixture combining 60 forward primers for TCR Vbeta segments and 13 reverse primers for TCR Jbeta segments was used. The CDR3 region of rearranged TCR beta genes was amplified from genomic DNA with a multiplex PCR assay. The amplified TCR beta libraries were sequenced on the Illumina HiSeq System as 87-base-pair reads. The authors' analysis ran thus. A later analysis counted approximately 84 million unique TCR beta chains across the 650 to 700 repertoires, and about 10 million of these chains were shared by at least two donors. Raw reads were error-corrected and collapsed into unique sequences with a nearest-neighbor algorithm that merged closely related sequences to remove PCR and sequencing errors. CDR3 sequences were aligned to IMGT reference sequences to assign V, D and J gene segments. For a sequence to be retained, a match of at least six nucleotides was required to both a V gene segment and a J gene segment. A rearrangement counted as productive if the CDR3 had no stop codons and remained in frame with V and J, and every other rearrangement counted as non-productive. Following IMGT convention, CDR3 was defined as the stretch from the second conserved V-encoded cysteine to the conserved J-encoded phenylalanine. In an earlier analysis of around 570 of the donors, sequences lacking an unambiguous match to a single V gene segment were excluded. In an earlier analysis of several hundred of the donors, V segments were called functional above 56.7% productive rearrangements and were called segregating when the between-donor standard deviation exceeded 5%. A statistical classification framework was developed to diagnose cytomegalovirus status using the catalog of TCR beta chain sequences. A later analysis assigned V and J genes by comparing TCR nucleotide sequences with IMGT/GENE-DB human TR gene sequences. In a later analysis, CDR3 sequences and most-parsimonious VDJ recombination scenarios were assigned using the TCRdist pipeline. In a later analysis, each TCR beta chain was defined by its CDR3 amino acid sequence together with its V-gene family, and reads without a unique V-gene family were excluded. In a later analysis, several hundred highly shared, low-generation-probability nucleotide sequences were removed to address suspected cross-contamination and a sequencing artifact. For each public chain, a later analysis derived a clonal expansion index from normalized ranks of inferred template counts within each repertoire. In a later analysis, generation probabilities were computed with a VDJ recombination model fitted to out-of-frame rearrangements, and the resulting probabilities were checked against IGoR. A later analysis scored TCR-TCR, TCR-HLA and TCR-CMV co-occurrence with hypergeometric tests, applying a repertoire-size bias correction to TCR pairs. To estimate false discovery rates, a later analysis permuted the HLA or CMV assignments 20 times. In a later analysis, co-occurring TCRs were grouped using DBSCAN, and TCRdist sequence similarity was added for clustering within HLA-allele-positive subsets. Repertoires with fewer than 30,000 or more than 120,000 public chains were left out of co-occurrence clustering, as were five repertoires with anomalous nucleotide sharing. The source is immuneACCESS, and TCRdb retained only in-frame sequences with V and J called. Part of the clones is not carried over; for the studies checked, unresolved V genes explain less than half of this, and the remainder is unexplained. That table gives V, J and clone size, and the DNA gave D and trimming. This sample's table lists around 76,000 clones. The ten largest clones add up to approximately 1.5% of the sample.

A word on this clone: The specificity of this receptor is unknown.

Sequences were obtained from PBMCs. This TCR was sampled from a woman aged 60-70 years in good health and CMV-seronegative. The chain uses TRBV15 and TRBJ2-7; 9 bases in the middle match TRBD2. The nucleotide sequence reads as follows: TGTGCCACCAGCAGAGATAAAAGAAGTAGCGGGGGATCCGAGCAGTACTTC. The translation is CATSRDKRSSGGSEQYF.